These T cell receptor beta chains were read from a single sample in a study of blood T cells in healthy people across ages. In TCRdb, the 5' RACE reads were re-called with MiXCR into one record per CDR3 protein. The table has 1.4 million or so distinct CDR3 sequences, 40% to 45% seen once; the top ten hold around 4%. Material for sequencing was blood. These receptors all come from a woman under 30 in good health. CDR3s include the opening cysteine and the closing phenylalanine or tryptophan. Not all rows give a size; the values are once, few, many and, for expanded clones, a class.

V	size	J	CDR3
TRBV28	few	TRBJ2-3	CASSAQGRGTDTQYF
TRBV24-1	-	TRBJ2-5	CATSDVTELSETQYF
TRBV3-1	-	TRBJ1-1	CASSQVRFRVRRNTEAFF
TRBV27	-	TRBJ2-5	CASSLSIAAGEETQYF
TRBV7-9	-	TRBJ2-1	CASSPSGLPYNEQFF
TRBV6-2/TRBV6-3	few	TRBJ2-5	CASSRIKETQYF
TRBV7-9	-	TRBJ1-3	CASSRMRVENTIYF
TRBV4-3	-	TRBJ2-7	CASSQGRGAPYEQYF
TRBV11-3	few	TRBJ2-3	CASSPRAPTDTQYF
TRBV29-1	-	TRBJ2-2	CSVAAGTNTGELFF
TRBV7-2	-	-	CASSKASGGILWTQYF
TRBV5-4	-	TRBJ2-3	CASSPGQAYTDTQYF
TRBV20-1	-	TRBJ1-2	CSAKTGGNYGYTF
TRBV27	few	TRBJ2-7	CASSLAGDNEQYF
TRBV20-1	-	TRBJ2-1	CSAREASGSFREQFF
TRBV3-1	-	TRBJ1-6	CASSQDRIAGAPPLHF
TRBV20-1	-	TRBJ2-3	CSATAKAGGRQDTQYF
TRBV29-1	few	TRBJ1-1	CSVELLGGYTEAFF
TRBV4-3	-	TRBJ2-2	CASSQVSGGATGELFF
TRBV6-1	-	TRBJ2-7	CASTDQRGYNEQYF
TRBV7-8	-	TRBJ2-1	CASSLRGLAGALYNEQFF
TRBV20-1	-	TRBJ2-5	CSARDPGAQETQYF
TRBV28	-	TRBJ1-6	CASRTGRGESPLHF
TRBV12-3/TRBV12-4	-	TRBJ2-1	CASRLNSNEQFF
TRBV7-9	-	TRBJ1-5	CASSLGNTNQPQHF
TRBV7-2	few	TRBJ2-5	CASSSRTETETQYF
TRBV5-1	-	TRBJ2-3	CASRPGVEDTQYF
TRBV5-1	-	-	CASSLVRTGPYEQYF
TRBV19	-	TRBJ2-1	CASSPLAGIYNEQFF
TRBV30	-	TRBJ1-6	CAWKLVGLYSPLHF
TRBV6-5	once	TRBJ2-1	CASSYRWGNEQFF
TRBV4-3	few	TRBJ2-1	CASSQIMIVEVDEQFF
TRBV30	-	TRBJ2-3	CAWSEDSPDTQYF
TRBV5-1	-	TRBJ2-2	CASHTQGTGVLFF
TRBV4-3	-	TRBJ2-3	CASGPTSGPRDTQYF
TRBV7-9	-	TRBJ1-2	CASSSPMGGYTF
TRBV15	-	TRBJ1-2	CATSRESALGGYTF
TRBV5-5	few	TRBJ2-1	CASSLAGQEYNEQFF
TRBV7-3	few	TRBJ1-1	CASSPRGVMEAFF
TRBV4-1	few	TRBJ1-1	CASSQLEGTEAFF
TRBV6-2/TRBV6-3	-	TRBJ2-1	CASSTRGRYNEQFF
TRBV20-1	-	TRBJ2-1	CSARDSTGGALNEQFF
TRBV12-3/TRBV12-4	few	TRBJ2-1	CASSLSVHEQFF
TRBV10-3	-	TRBJ1-2	CAISESATPFKVYGYTF
TRBV5-1	few	TRBJ2-1	CASSSVGREQFF
TRBV12-3/TRBV12-4	few	TRBJ2-3	CASRGGGPDTQYF
TRBV27	-	TRBJ1-2	CASGQDYGYTF
TRBV20-1	-	TRBJ1-5	CSAITGAGLPQHF
TRBV7-9	few	TRBJ2-5	CASRSSWETQYF
TRBV6-6	-	TRBJ2-1	CASSYAGTGFHNEQFF
TRBV6-2/TRBV6-3	-	TRBJ2-7	CASSDSTGTYEQYF
TRBV2	few	TRBJ2-1	CASKLAGSYNEQFF
TRBV5-1	-	TRBJ2-5	CASSLDTKETQYF